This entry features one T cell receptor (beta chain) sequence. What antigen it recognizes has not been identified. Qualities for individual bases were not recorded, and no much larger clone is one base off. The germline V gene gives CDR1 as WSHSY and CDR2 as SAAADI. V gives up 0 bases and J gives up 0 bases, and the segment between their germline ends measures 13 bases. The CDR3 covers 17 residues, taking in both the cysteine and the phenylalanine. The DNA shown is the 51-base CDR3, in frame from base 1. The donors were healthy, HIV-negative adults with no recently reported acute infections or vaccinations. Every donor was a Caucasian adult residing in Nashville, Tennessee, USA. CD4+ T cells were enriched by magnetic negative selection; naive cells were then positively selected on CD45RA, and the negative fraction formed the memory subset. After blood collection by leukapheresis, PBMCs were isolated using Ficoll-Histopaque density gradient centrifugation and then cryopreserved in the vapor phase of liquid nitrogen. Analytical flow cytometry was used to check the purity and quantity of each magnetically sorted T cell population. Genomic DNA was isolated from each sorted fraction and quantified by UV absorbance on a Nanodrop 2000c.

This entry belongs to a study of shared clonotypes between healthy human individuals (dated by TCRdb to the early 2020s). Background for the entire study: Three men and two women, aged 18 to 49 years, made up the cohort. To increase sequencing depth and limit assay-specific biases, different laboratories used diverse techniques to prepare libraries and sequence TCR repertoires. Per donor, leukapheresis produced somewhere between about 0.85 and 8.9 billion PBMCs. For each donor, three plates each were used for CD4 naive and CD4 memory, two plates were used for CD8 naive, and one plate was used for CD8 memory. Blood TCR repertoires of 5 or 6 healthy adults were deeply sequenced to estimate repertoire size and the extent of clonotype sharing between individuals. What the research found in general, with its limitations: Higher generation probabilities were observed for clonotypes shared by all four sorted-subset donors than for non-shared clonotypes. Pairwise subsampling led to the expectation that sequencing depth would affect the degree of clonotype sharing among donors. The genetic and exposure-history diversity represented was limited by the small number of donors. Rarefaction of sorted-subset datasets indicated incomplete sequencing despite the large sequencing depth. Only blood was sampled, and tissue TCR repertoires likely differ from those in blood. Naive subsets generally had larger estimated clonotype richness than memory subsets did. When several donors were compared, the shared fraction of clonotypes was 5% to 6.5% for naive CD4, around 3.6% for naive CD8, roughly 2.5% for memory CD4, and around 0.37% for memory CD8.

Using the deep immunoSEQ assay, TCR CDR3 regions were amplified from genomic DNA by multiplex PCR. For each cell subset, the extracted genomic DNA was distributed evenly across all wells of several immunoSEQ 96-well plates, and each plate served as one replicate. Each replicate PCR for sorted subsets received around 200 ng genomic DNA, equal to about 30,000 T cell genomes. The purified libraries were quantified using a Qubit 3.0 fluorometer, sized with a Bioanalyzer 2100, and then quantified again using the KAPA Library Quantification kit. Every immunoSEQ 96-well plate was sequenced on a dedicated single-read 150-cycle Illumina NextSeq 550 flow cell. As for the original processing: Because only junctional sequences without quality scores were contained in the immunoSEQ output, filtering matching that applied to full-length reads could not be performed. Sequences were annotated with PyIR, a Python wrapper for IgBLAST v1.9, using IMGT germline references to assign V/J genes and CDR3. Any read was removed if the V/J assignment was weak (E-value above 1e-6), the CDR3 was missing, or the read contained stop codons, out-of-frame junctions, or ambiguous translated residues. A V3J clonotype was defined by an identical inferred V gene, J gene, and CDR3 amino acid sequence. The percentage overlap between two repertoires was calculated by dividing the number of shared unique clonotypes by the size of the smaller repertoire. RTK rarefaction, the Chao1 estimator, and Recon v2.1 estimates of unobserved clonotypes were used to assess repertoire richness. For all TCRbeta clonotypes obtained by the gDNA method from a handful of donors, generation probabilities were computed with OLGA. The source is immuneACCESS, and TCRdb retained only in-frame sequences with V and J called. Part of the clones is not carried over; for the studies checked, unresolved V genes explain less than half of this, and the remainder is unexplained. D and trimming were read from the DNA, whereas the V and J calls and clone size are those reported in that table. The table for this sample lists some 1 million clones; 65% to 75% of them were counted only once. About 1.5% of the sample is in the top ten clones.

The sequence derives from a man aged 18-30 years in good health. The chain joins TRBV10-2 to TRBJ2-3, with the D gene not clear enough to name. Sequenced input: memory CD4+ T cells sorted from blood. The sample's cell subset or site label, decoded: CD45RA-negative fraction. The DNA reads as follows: TGCGCCAGCAGTGAGTCGCACGTCGCCGGCAGCACAGATACGCAGTATTTT. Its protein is CASSESHVAGSTDTQYF.